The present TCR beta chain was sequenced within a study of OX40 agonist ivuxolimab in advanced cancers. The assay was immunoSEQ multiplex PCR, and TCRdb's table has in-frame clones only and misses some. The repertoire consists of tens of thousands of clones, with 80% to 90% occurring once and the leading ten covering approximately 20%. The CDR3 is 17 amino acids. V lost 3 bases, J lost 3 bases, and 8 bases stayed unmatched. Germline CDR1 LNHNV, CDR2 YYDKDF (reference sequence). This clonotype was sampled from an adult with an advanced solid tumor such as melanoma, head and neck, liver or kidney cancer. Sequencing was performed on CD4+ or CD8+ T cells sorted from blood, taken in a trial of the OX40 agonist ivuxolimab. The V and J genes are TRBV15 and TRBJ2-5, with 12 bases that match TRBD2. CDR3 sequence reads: CATSSPGLAGGKETQYF. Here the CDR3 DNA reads TGTGCCACCAGCAGTCCTGGCCTAGCGGGAGGGAAAGAGACCCAGTACTTC. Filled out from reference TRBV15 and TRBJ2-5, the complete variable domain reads DAMVIQNPRYQVTQFGKPVTLSCSQTLNHNVMYWYQQKSSQAPKLLFHYYDKDFNNEADTPDNFQSRRPNTSFCFLDIRSPGLGDTAMYLCATSSPGLAGGKETQYFGPGTRLLVL.